This T cell receptor (beta chain) was captured by sequencing in a study of blood T cell repertoires in COVID-19. Across the study: Acute and convalescent COVID-19 specimens originated in the United States, Italy and Spain. The cDNA or gDNA used as material had been derived from T cells, B-cell-depleted T cells, or PBMCs.

In the study's own analysis: Estimates of nucleated cell counts were drawn from the amplification of reference gene primers. Clones were read by immunoSEQ multiplex PCR, and TCRdb kept only the in-frame ones, dropping some. V, J and clone size are taken as reported in that table, and D and trimming were inferred from the DNA itself. The table includes approximately 100,000 clones, 85% detected once. This sequence originates from a woman aged 65 to 85 with active or convalescent COVID-19. Sample: peripheral blood.

As DNA, the CDR3 is TGCGCCAGCAGCTACACCGGGACAGGGGGTAGAAACACCATATATTTT. Amino acid sequence: CASSYTGTGGRNTIYF. V is TRBV5-1 and J is TRBJ1-3, with 11 bases identical to TRBD1. The CDR3 covers 16 residues. The ends lost 3 bases at V and 5 bases at J; junction bases unmatched: 7. CDR1 is SGHRS, CDR2 YFSETQ, per germline.